This is a list of T cell receptor beta chains from one sample in a study of T cell responses to AZD1222 COVID-19 vaccine. Sequencing was performed with immunoSEQ multiplex PCR; in TCRdb, only in-frame clones are kept and a portion is missing. Here the sample spans approximately 67,000 clones, 86% being singletons. The material sequenced was peripheral blood, taken on day 0 of AZD1222 vaccination. These receptors came from an adult in good health. Each CDR3 is given with its conserved first and last residue. Each record gives: J gene, V gene, CDR3 length, D gene, clone size, CDR3 protein, CDR3 DNA. The D gene is left open where the match is weak. Some rows mark clone size as missing; the rest say once, few, many or name a class of expanded clone.

J: TRBJ2-2
V: TRBV11-2
length: 12
D: NA
size: NA
CDR3: CASSSMAGELFF
DNA: TGTGCCAGCAGCTCGATGGCCGGGGAGCTGTTTTTT

J: TRBJ1-2
V: TRBV2
length: 13
D: NA
size: NA
CDR3: CASSERQLYGYTF
DNA: TGTGCCAGCAGTGAACGACAGCTCTATGGCTACACCTTC

J: TRBJ2-1
V: TRBV9
length: 14
D: NA
size: NA
CDR3: CASSVGGGTNEQFF
DNA: TGTGCCAGCAGCGTAGGAGGCGGGACAAATGAGCAGTTCTTC

J: TRBJ1-1
V: TRBV7-2
length: 14
D: NA
size: NA
CDR3: CASSLALGGTEAFF
DNA: TGTGCCAGCAGCTTAGCGTTGGGGGGTACTGAAGCTTTCTTT

J: TRBJ1-5
V: TRBV7-9
length: 15
D: TRBD1
size: few
CDR3: CASSLTGEDNQPQHF
DNA: TGTGCCAGCAGCCTGACAGGGGAGGACAATCAGCCCCAGCATTTT

J: TRBJ2-3
V: TRBV19
length: 17
D: NA
size: NA
CDR3: CASSNSGTGPSTDTQYF
DNA: TGTGCCAGTAGTAACTCCGGGACCGGACCGAGCACAGATACGCAGTATTTT

J: TRBJ2-7
V: TRBV10-1
length: 11
D: NA
size: NA
CDR3: CASGGGPEQYF
DNA: TGCGCCAGCGGGGGAGGTCCCGAGCAGTACTTC

J: TRBJ2-1
V: TRBV24-1
length: 19
D: TRBD2
size: NA
CDR3: CATSDSGTSGYGSYNEQFF
DNA: TGTGCCACCAGTGATTCCGGGACTAGCGGGTACGGCTCCTACAATGAGCAGTTCTTC

J: TRBJ1-2
V: TRBV3-1/TRBV3-2
length: 11
D: NA
size: NA
CDR3: CASSQGSGYTF
DNA: TGTGCCAGCAGCCAGGGGTCGGGCTACACCTTC

J: TRBJ2-5
V: TRBV7-9
length: 17
D: TRBD2
size: NA
CDR3: CASSSWVAGVIQETQYF
DNA: TGTGCCAGCAGCTCATGGGTAGCGGGGGTAATCCAAGAGACCCAGTACTTC

J: TRBJ2-1
V: TRBV15
length: 15
D: TRBD2
size: NA
CDR3: CATSRGLGTKNEQFF
DNA: TGTGCCACCAGCAGGGGGCTCGGGACTAAAAATGAGCAGTTCTTC

J: TRBJ1-6
V: TRBV4-1
length: 15
D: TRBD1
size: NA
CDR3: CASSQDDRGDSPLHF
DNA: TGCGCCAGCAGCCAAGATGACAGGGGGGATTCACCCCTCCACTTT

J: TRBJ2-7
V: TRBV13
length: 14
D: NA
size: NA
CDR3: CASSFRAPFYEQYF
DNA: TGTGCCAGCAGCTTCCGGGCACCGTTCTACGAGCAGTACTTC

J: TRBJ2-7
V: TRBV9
length: 14
D: TRBD1
size: NA
CDR3: CASSPITGDHEQYF
DNA: TGTGCCAGCAGCCCAATTACAGGGGACCACGAGCAGTACTTC

J: TRBJ2-7
V: TRBV5-1
length: 15
D: NA
size: NA
CDR3: CASSWTDTLSYEQYF
DNA: TGCGCCAGCAGCTGGACGGACACGCTCTCCTACGAGCAGTACTTC

J: TRBJ2-1
V: TRBV7-9
length: 16
D: TRBD2
size: NA
CDR3: CASSPASGGSYNEQFF
DNA: TGTGCCAGCAGCCCAGCGAGCGGGGGCTCCTACAATGAGCAGTTCTTC

J: TRBJ2-7
V: TRBV4-1
length: 15
D: TRBD2
size: NA
CDR3: CASSQGWGGLDEQYF
DNA: TGCGCCAGCAGCCAAGGGTGGGGGGGTTTGGACGAGCAGTACTTC

J: TRBJ1-2
V: TRBV19
length: 14
D: TRBD1
size: NA
CDR3: CASSRTGTNYGYTF
DNA: TGTGCCAGTAGCAGGACAGGGACGAACTATGGCTACACCTTC

J: TRBJ2-1
V: TRBV3-1/TRBV3-2
length: 16
D: TRBD2
size: NA
CDR3: CASSPLAGGPYNEQFF
DNA: TGTGCCAGCAGCCCTCTAGCGGGAGGGCCATACAATGAGCAGTTCTTC

J: TRBJ1-2
V: TRBV2
length: 13
D: NA
size: NA
CDR3: CASTPGSPYGYTF
DNA: TGTGCCAGCACCCCAGGATCCCCCTATGGCTACACCTTC

J: TRBJ1-2
V: TRBV13
length: 18
D: TRBD1
size: NA
CDR3: CASSLRGGNGQDKGGYTF
DNA: TGTGCCAGCAGCTTAAGAGGAGGGAACGGACAGGACAAGGGCGGCTACACCTTC

J: TRBJ1-6
V: TRBV5-1
length: 13
D: NA
size: once
CDR3: CASSYDRNSPLHF
DNA: TGCGCCAGCAGTTATGACAGGAATTCACCCCTCCACTTT

J: TRBJ1-5
V: TRBV18
length: 16
D: TRBD1
size: once
CDR3: CASSHRGLDSNQPQHF
DNA: TGTGCCAGCTCACACAGGGGGCTAGATAGCAATCAGCCCCAGCATTTT

J: TRBJ2-5
V: TRBV2
length: 11
D: NA
size: NA
CDR3: CASTPWETQYF
DNA: TGTGCCAGCACCCCGTGGGAGACCCAGTACTTC

J: TRBJ2-2
V: TRBV28
length: 19
D: TRBD2
size: NA
CDR3: CASSFWLASGSSNTGELFF
DNA: TGTGCCAGCAGTTTCTGGCTTGCTAGCGGGAGTTCTAACACCGGGGAGCTGTTTTTT

J: TRBJ1-2
V: TRBV29-1
length: 13
D: TRBD1
size: NA
CDR3: CSVAGTGGEGYTF
DNA: TGCAGCGTTGCCGGGACAGGGGGTGAGGGCTACACCTTC

J: TRBJ1-1
V: TRBV30
length: 15
D: TRBD1
size: once
CDR3: CAWGRTGGMNTEAFF
DNA: TGTGCCTGGGGCAGGACAGGCGGAATGAACACTGAAGCTTTCTTT

J: TRBJ1-5
V: TRBV7-2
length: 12
D: NA
size: once
CDR3: CASSFPDQPQHF
DNA: TGTGCCAGCAGCTTCCCCGATCAGCCCCAGCATTTT

J: TRBJ1-2
V: TRBV18
length: 14
D: NA
size: NA
CDR3: CASSLLDPNYGYTF
DNA: TGTGCCAGCTCACTCCTGGACCCTAACTATGGCTACACCTTC

J: TRBJ1-4
V: TRBV30
length: 14
D: TRBD1
size: NA
CDR3: CAWSVGTGDEKLFF
DNA: TGTGCCTGGAGTGTAGGGACAGGGGATGAAAAACTGTTTTTT

J: TRBJ1-2
V: TRBV2
length: 11
D: NA
size: few
CDR3: CASIEEGGYTF
DNA: TGTGCCAGCATAGAAGAGGGCGGCTACACCTTC

J: TRBJ2-5
V: TRBV19
length: 13
D: NA
size: NA
CDR3: CASSIDHTATQYF
DNA: TGTGCCAGTAGTATAGATCATACGGCGACCCAGTACTTC

J: TRBJ1-2
V: TRBV18
length: 14
D: NA
size: NA
CDR3: CASSPTLQGAGYTF
DNA: TGTGCCAGCTCGCCGACACTACAGGGAGCTGGCTACACCTTC

J: TRBJ2-7
V: TRBV15
length: 15
D: NA
size: NA
CDR3: CATSTLPTHSYEQYF
DNA: TGTGCCACCAGCACCCTTCCTACCCACTCCTACGAGCAGTACTTC

J: TRBJ1-2
V: TRBV2
length: 13
D: NA
size: NA
CDR3: CASSEVTGYGYTF
DNA: TGTGCCAGCAGTGAAGTGACGGGCTATGGCTACACCTTC

J: TRBJ2-5
V: TRBV7-2
length: 13
D: NA
size: NA
CDR3: CASSLWRDETQYF
DNA: TGTGCCAGCAGCTTGTGGAGGGATGAGACCCAGTACTTC

J: TRBJ2-1
V: TRBV2
length: 10
D: NA
size: NA
CDR3: CASKAGEQFF
DNA: TGTGCCAGCAAAGCGGGTGAGCAGTTCTTC

J: TRBJ1-2
V: TRBV4-2
length: 15
D: NA
size: NA
CDR3: CASSQDRVDVYGYTF
DNA: TGTGCCAGCAGCCAAGATCGAGTCGATGTCTATGGCTACACCTTC

J: TRBJ2-7
V: TRBV21-1
length: 12
D: NA
size: once
CDR3: CANATLTYEQYF
DNA: TGTGCCAACGCGACACTTACCTACGAGCAGTACTTC

J: TRBJ1-1
V: TRBV7-2
length: 15
D: NA
size: NA
CDR3: CASSLVARGGTEAFF
DNA: TGTGCCAGCAGCTTAGTCGCCAGGGGAGGAACTGAAGCTTTCTTT

J: TRBJ1-1
V: TRBV18
length: 13
D: NA
size: NA
CDR3: CASSPAQNTEAFF
DNA: TGTGCCAGCTCACCAGCACAGAACACTGAAGCTTTCTTT

J: TRBJ1-1
V: TRBV18
length: 14
D: NA
size: NA
CDR3: CASSPPVGTTEAFF
DNA: TGTGCCAGCTCACCACCAGTGGGGACCACTGAAGCTTTCTTT

J: TRBJ1-2
V: TRBV7-2
length: 13
D: TRBD1
size: once
CDR3: CASSSTGLHGYTF
DNA: TGTGCCAGCAGCTCGACAGGGCTCCATGGCTACACCTTC

J: TRBJ2-3
V: TRBV6-4
length: 16
D: TRBD2
size: NA
CDR3: CASSDSTSGGADTQYF
DNA: TGTGCCAGCAGTGACTCGACTAGCGGGGGGGCGGATACGCAGTATTTT

J: TRBJ1-2
V: TRBV28
length: 14
D: NA
size: NA
CDR3: CASSFFRGKVGYTF
DNA: TGTGCCAGCAGTTTCTTTAGAGGGAAAGTGGGCTACACCTTC

J: TRBJ2-6
V: TRBV5-4
length: 15
D: NA
size: NA
CDR3: CASSLQGSGANVLTF
DNA: TGTGCCAGCAGCTTACAGGGAAGTGGGGCCAACGTCCTGACTTTC

J: TRBJ1-3
V: TRBV7-9
length: 14
D: TRBD1
size: NA
CDR3: CAGQQGPGGNTIYF
DNA: TGTGCCGGCCAACAGGGGCCGGGTGGAAACACCATATATTTT

J: TRBJ1-2
V: TRBV3-1/TRBV3-2
length: 16
D: NA
size: NA
CDR3: CASSQDMRGTNYGYTF
DNA: TGTGCCAGCAGCCAAGATATGAGGGGGACTAACTATGGCTACACCTTC

J: TRBJ2-2
V: TRBV11-2
length: 17
D: NA
size: NA
CDR3: CASSPWGLRGNTGELFF
DNA: TGTGCCAGCAGCCCCTGGGGGTTGAGGGGGAACACCGGGGAGCTGTTTTTT

J: TRBJ2-5
V: TRBV5-1
length: 16
D: TRBD2
size: NA
CDR3: CASSLAGSGGQETQYF
DNA: TGCGCCAGCAGCTTGGCCGGGAGCGGGGGTCAAGAGACCCAGTACTTC

J: TRBJ1-2
V: TRBV19
length: 13
D: NA
size: NA
CDR3: CASSIWGSYGYTF
DNA: TGTGCCAGTAGTATCTGGGGGAGCTATGGCTACACCTTC

J: TRBJ1-4
V: TRBV10-1
length: 15
D: NA
size: NA
CDR3: CASSADGDPNEKLFF
DNA: TGCGCCAGCAGTGCCGACGGCGACCCTAATGAAAAACTGTTTTTT

J: TRBJ2-2
V: TRBV18
length: 16
D: TRBD1
size: NA
CDR3: CASSPWGTGNTGELFF
DNA: TGTGCCAGCTCACCATGGGGGACAGGGAACACCGGGGAGCTGTTTTTT

J: TRBJ1-2
V: TRBV12-2
length: 16
D: NA
size: once
CDR3: CASRSNGGTAIYGYTF
DNA: TGTGCAAGTCGCTCCAATGGGGGGACGGCGATCTATGGCTACACCTTC

J: TRBJ2-2
V: TRBV7-7
length: 15
D: TRBD2
size: NA
CDR3: CASSLLAGETGELFF
DNA: TGTGCCAGCAGCTTACTAGCGGGGGAAACCGGGGAGCTGTTTTTT

J: TRBJ2-5
V: TRBV2
length: 16
D: NA
size: once
CDR3: CATTPGPISGQETQYF
DNA: TGTGCCACCACCCCCGGGCCCATCTCGGGGCAAGAGACCCAGTACTTC

J: TRBJ2-7
V: TRBV7-8
length: 14
D: NA
size: NA
CDR3: CASSLAVADYEQYF
DNA: TGTGCCAGCAGCTTAGCAGTTGCCGACTACGAGCAGTACTTC